This TCR beta chain was observed in a study of beta chain features in type 1 diabetes. CDR3 length equals 15 residues. Trimming removed 6 bases from V and 0 bases from J; junction bases left unmatched: 5. The germline gives CDR1 MNHEY, CDR2 SMNVEV (reference sequence). As concerns this clone: The target antigen is unknown.

Overall study results and limits: Fewer insertions but more deletions were seen at VDJ junctions in type 1 diabetes patients. Across all four CD4+ subsets, people with type 1 diabetes showed modestly shorter TCRB CDR3s. PCR might pick shorter templates more often, in the same way for patients and controls.

Expressed TCRB transcripts were sequenced, since all the RNA that had been isolated was reverse transcribed. The protocol was immunoSEQ multiplex PCR, while the TCRdb copy is restricted to in-frame clones and leaves out a portion. This sample has 160,000 or so clones, with 8.5% to 14% found just once. V usage is TRBV27 and J usage is TRBJ1-5; TRBD1 matches at 7 bases. Sequencing used central memory CD4+ T cells from blood. The TCR originated in a man aged 18 to 35 in good health. The CDR3: CASRWGQNSNQPQHF. The CDR3 DNA is TGTGCCAGCAGATGGGGACAGAATAGCAATCAGCCCCAGCATTTT.